What follows describes a single T cell receptor (beta chain). This sample was included in a study of OX40 agonist ivuxolimab in advanced cancers. Study summary: Age averaged roughly 60 years (range about 23 to 80), and roughly 82% were male.

Produced via immunoSEQ multiplex PCR; TCRdb's table is partial and in-frame only. The sample holds 96,000 or so clones, about 90% seen once. Trimming cost V 4 bases and J 6 bases, with 12 bases left between them. This CDR3 is built from 14 residues. CDR1 is LNHDA and CDR2 is SQIVND in the germline V gene (reference sequence). Sequenced here: CD4+ or CD8+ T cells sorted from blood, sampled in a trial of the OX40 agonist ivuxolimab. The origin of this receptor is an adult with an advanced solid tumor such as melanoma, head and neck, liver or kidney cancer. The rearrangement links TRBV19 to TRBJ1-4, with D hard to call. The CDR3 sequence is CASSSWRMDEKLFF. CDR3 coding DNA: TGTGCCAGTAGTAGTTGGAGAATGGATGAAAAACTGTTTTTT.